The sequence of this T cell receptor (beta chain) was determined in a study of blood T cell repertoires in COVID-19. About the research overall: Donors in the United States, Italy and Spain gave samples during acute or convalescent COVID-19. Sources were T cells, B-cell-depleted T cells, or PBMCs; the material itself was cDNA or gDNA.

Seattle participants joined during active infection and were tracked over time. Germline V gene lookup returns CDR1 MNHNY and CDR2 SVGAGI (reference sequence). V lost 4 bases, J lost 2 bases, and 8 bases lay in between. The CDR3 is made up of 13 amino acids. Study processing details: Scientists estimated how many nucleated cells there were by amplifying reference gene primers. TCRdb's table, derived via immunoSEQ multiplex PCR, lists solely in-frame clones and lacks some. That table gives V, J and clone size, and the DNA gave D and trimming. The sample shows approximately 500,000 clones, roughly 89% of them seen only once.

The origin of this receptor is a man younger than 30 with COVID-19, enrolled during active disease. The rearrangement joins TRBV6-6 to TRBJ1-2, with no clear D. Sequenced input: peripheral blood. The CDR3 spells CASSFAGNYGYTF. The CDR3 DNA follows: TGTGCCAGCAGTTTCGCGGGGAACTATGGCTACACCTTC.